The clone carrying this T cell receptor beta chain was seen only a few times. Its antigen is unknown. At one end the junction does not follow the germline gene, possibly because of a read error. The CDR3 end lies 3 residues beyond the end of the read and is filled in from the germline J gene. Other DNA variants within this sample encode the same CDR3. Each donor provided roughly 4.5 to 8.5 ml of heparinized whole blood. Repertoires were generated with immunoSEQ multiplex PCR, while TCRdb's copy carries only in-frame clones and drops some. The table lists 50,000 to 60,000 clones, with no singletons. This entry comes from a study of T cell clonality in common variable immunodeficiency. Findings and limits, study-wide: Fewer TCRbeta clones were shared among CVID subjects than controls.

Looked up from germline, CDR1 is MNHNS and CDR2 is SASEGT. The CDR3 extends over 15 amino acids. The receptor was isolated from a person aged 18 to 75 in good health. Sequencing was done on a sample of peripheral blood mononuclear cells. This chain joins TRBV6-1 and TRBJ1-3; TRBD1 agrees at 8 bases. CDR3 amino acids: CASIDPGGPGNTIYF. CDR3 DNA (partial): TGTGCCAGCATTGACCCAGGGGGCCCTGGAAACACA.